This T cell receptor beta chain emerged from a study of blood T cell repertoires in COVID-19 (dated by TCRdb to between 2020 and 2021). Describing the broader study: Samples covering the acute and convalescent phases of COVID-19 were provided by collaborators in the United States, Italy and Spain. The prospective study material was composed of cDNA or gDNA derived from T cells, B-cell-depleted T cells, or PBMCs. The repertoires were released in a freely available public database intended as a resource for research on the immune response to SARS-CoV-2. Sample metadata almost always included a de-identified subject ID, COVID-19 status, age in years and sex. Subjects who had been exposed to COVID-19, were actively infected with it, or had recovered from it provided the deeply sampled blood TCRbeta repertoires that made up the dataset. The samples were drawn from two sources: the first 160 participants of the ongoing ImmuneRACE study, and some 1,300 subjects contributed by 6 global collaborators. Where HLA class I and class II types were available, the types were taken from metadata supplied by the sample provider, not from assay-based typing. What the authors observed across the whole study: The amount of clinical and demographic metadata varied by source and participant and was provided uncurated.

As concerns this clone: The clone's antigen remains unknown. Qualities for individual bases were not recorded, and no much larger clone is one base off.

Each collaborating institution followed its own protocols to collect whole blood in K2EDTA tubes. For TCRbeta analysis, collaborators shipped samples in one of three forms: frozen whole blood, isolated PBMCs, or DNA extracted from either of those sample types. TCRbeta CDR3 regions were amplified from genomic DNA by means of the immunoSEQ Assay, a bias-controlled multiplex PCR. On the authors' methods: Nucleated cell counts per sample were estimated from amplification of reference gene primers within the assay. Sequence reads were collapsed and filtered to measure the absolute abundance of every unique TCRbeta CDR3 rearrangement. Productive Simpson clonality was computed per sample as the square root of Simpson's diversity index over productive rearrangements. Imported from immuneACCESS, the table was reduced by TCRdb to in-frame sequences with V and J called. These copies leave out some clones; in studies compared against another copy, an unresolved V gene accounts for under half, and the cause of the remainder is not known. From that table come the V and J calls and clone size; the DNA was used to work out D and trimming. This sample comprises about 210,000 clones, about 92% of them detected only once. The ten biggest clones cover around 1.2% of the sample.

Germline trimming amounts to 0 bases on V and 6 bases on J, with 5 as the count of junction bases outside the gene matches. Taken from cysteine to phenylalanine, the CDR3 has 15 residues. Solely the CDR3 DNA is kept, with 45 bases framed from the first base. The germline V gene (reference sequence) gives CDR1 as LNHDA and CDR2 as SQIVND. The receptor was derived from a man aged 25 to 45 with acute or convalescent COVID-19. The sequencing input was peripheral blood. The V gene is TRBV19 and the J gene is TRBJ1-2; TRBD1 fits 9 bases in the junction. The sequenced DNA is TGTGCCAGTAGTATAGAAGTGGGACAGGGACATGGCTACACCTTC. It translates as CASSIEVGQGHGYTF.